The 18 T cell receptor beta chains presented below share a single source sample, sequenced in a study of cytomegalovirus exposure and HLA in healthy donors. Here immunoSEQ multiplex PCR was the method, and the copy in TCRdb shows in-frame clones only, minus some. The sample includes roughly 330,000 clones, about 90% of them seen just once. Sequencing was done on a sample of PBMCs. The origin of the receptors is a woman aged 30 to 39 in good health and CMV-seropositive.

This clone was counted a single time. The rearrangement links TRBV7-9 to TRBJ1-6; D gene uncertain. V lost 1 base and J lost 7, with 8 bases in between. CDR3 length equals 14 residues. Per germline, CDR1 SEHNR and CDR2 FQNEAQ (reference sequence). The CDR3 sequence: CASSLGQVNSPLHF. The CDR3 region has the DNA TGTGCCAGCAGCTTAGGGCAGGTCAATTCACCCCTCCACTTT.

The chain has TRBV2 and TRBJ2-2; D is ambiguous. The V gene's germline CDR1 is SNHLY and CDR2 FYNNEI. The CDR3 runs to 15 residues. V was cut by 0 bases and J by 4 bases, with 9 bases left in between. CDR3 loop: CASSEAAPITGELFF. The CDR3 DNA reads as TGTGCCAGCAGTGAAGCAGCCCCGATCACCGGGGAGCTGTTTTTT. Together with reference TRBV2 and TRBJ2-2, the CDR3 gives the full variable domain: EPEVTQTPSHQVTQMGQEVILRCVPISNHLYFYWYRQILGQKVEFLVSFYNNEISEKSEIFDDQFSVERPDGSNFTLKIRSTKLEDSAMYFCASSEAAPITGELFFGEGSRLTVL.

CDR3 in amino acids: CASSLGGTQPQHF. CDR3 bases: TGTGCCAGCAGCTTAGGGGGGACTCAGCCCCAGCATTTT. The V gene is TRBV11-2, the J gene TRBJ1-5, with a weak D call TRBD1 (5 bases). The CDR3 runs to 13 residues. CDR1 is SGHAT and CDR2 is FQNNGV in the germline V gene. Between the trimmed V and J ends, which lost 1 base and 6 bases, there was a span of 7 bases.

The V gene is TRBV5-1, the J gene TRBJ1-6; D perhaps matches TRBD1 (5 bases). Germline V CDR1 and CDR2: SGHRS, YFSETQ. This CDR3 has 16 amino acids. With 4 bases removed from V and 6 bases from J, the gap between germline ends came to 17 bases. The CDR3 loop reads CASSRDGPGSNSPLHF. The DNA of the CDR3 is TGCGCCAGCAGCCGTGATGGTCCAGGGAGTAATTCACCCCTCCACTTT.

This chain links TRBV18 with TRBJ1-2, with D possibly TRBD1 on 6 matching bases. Per germline, CDR1 KGHSH and CDR2 LQKENI. The germline V and J ends were trimmed by 3 bases and 4 bases, with 12 bases remaining between them. The CDR3 extends over 14 amino acids. CDR3 region: CASSPSADSYGYTF. The CDR3 DNA reads as TGTGCCAGCTCACCTTCCGCGGACAGCTATGGCTACACCTTC.

V usage is TRBV2 and J usage is TRBJ1-6; D gene uncertain. Trimming shortened V by 5 bases and J by 0 bases, and 11 bases separated the two germline ends. Germline assignment: CDR1 SNHLY and CDR2 FYNNEI. The CDR3 length is 16 residues. CDR3 nucleotide sequence: TGTGCCAGCAGTCCAACGAGAAGCTCCTATAATTCACCCCTCCACTTT. This translates into CASSPTRSSYNSPLHF.

In its sample, this clone was seen once. V is TRBV4-1 and J is TRBJ1-6; the D is unclear. Germline CDR1 MGHRA, CDR2 YSYEKL. This CDR3 contains 14 residues. V was shortened by 0 bases and J by 8 bases, with 8 bases between the two germline ends. The CDR3 region is CASSQDIWDSPLHF. In DNA, the CDR3 is TGCGCCAGCAGCCAAGATATTTGGGATTCACCCCTCCACTTT.

Only a few counts were recorded for this clone. The V and J genes are TRBV5-4 and TRBJ2-2; D may be TRBD1 (6 bases). Germline V gene lookup returns CDR1 SGHNT and CDR2 YYREEE (reference sequence). The length of the CDR3 is 16 residues. Trimming took 4 bases from V and 7 from J, leaving 20 bases between them. CDR3 in DNA: TGTGCCAGCAGCCCCACCGGGACAAAACGTGGCGGGGAGCTGTTTTTT. Amino acids: CASSPTGTKRGGELFF.

V usage is TRBV29-1 and J usage is TRBJ1-3; D remains unclear. The CDR3 is made up of 13 amino acids. Germline assignment: CDR1 SQVTM and CDR2 ANQGSEA. Trimming left V 2 bases short and J 0 bases short, with 5 bases between. CDR3 DNA: TGCAGCGTTGAATATAGCTCTGGAAACACCATATATTTT. The encoded protein is CSVEYSSGNTIYF.

This clone was seen only a few times. The chain combines TRBV2 with TRBJ1-1, with 8 bases identical to TRBD1. CDR3 size: 16 residues. With 6 bases clipped from V and 4 bases from J, the junction kept 13 bases outside the gene matches. Germline V gene data show CDR1 as SNHLY and CDR2 as FYNNEI. In DNA form, the CDR3 reads TGTGCCAGCAGGACCGACAGGGGAACAATCGGCACTGAAGCTTTCTTT. Translation: CASRTDRGTIGTEAFF.

The rearrangement joins TRBV7-6 to TRBJ2-1; D unresolved. This CDR3 has 15 residues. V was pared by 1 base and J by 4 bases, with 11 bases between. The germline V gene has CDR1 SGHVS and CDR2 FNYEAQ. The CDR3 sequence is CASSLGLEGYNEQFF. The CDR3 DNA reads TGTGCCAGCAGCTTAGGTTTAGAAGGTTACAATGAGCAGTTCTTC.

The J gene is TRBJ2-2, the V gene TRBV7-6, with 10 bases aligning to TRBD2. Germline trimming cut 0 bases from V and 6 bases from J; bases unmatched to any gene: 7. The CDR3 contains 17 residues. Germline loops: CDR1 SGHVS, CDR2 FNYEAQ. CDR3 nucleotide sequence: TGTGCCAGCAGCTTAGCTGGGAGCGGGAGGGCCTCCGGGGAGCTGTTTTTT. Protein sequence: CASSLAGSGRASGELFF.

The chain links TRBV9 to TRBJ2-3, with 12 nucleotides matching TRBD2. The CDR3 runs to 15 residues. Germline lookup yields CDR1 SGDLS and CDR2 YYNGEE. V lost 7 bases, J lost 4 bases, and 7 bases stayed unmatched. The CDR3 nucleotides are TGTGCCAGCTCGACTAGCGGGAGTGGTGCAGATACGCAGTATTTT. Protein sequence: CASSTSGSGADTQYF. The full variable domain, rest sourced from reference TRBV9 and TRBJ2-3, is DSGVTQTPKHLITATGQRVTLRCSPRSGDLSVYWYQQSLDQGLQFLIQYYNGEERAKGNILERFSAQQFPDLHSELNLSSLELGDSALYFCASSTSGSGADTQYFGPGTRLTVL.

The rearrangement links TRBV6-1 to TRBJ2-3; 8 nucleotides match TRBD2. Germline lookup yields CDR1 MNHNS and CDR2 SASEGT. The CDR3 sequence is 14 residues long. Trimming removed 9 bases from V and 0 bases from J; junction bases left unmatched: 5. The CDR3 nucleotides are TGTGCCAGTCGCGGGGGGACTAGCACAGATACGCAGTATTTT. This codes for CASRGGTSTDTQYF.

The rearrangement uses TRBV4-3 and TRBJ2-7; perhaps D is TRBD1 or TRBD2 (5 bases each). V shed 0 bases and J shed 3 bases, with 15 bases lying between them. Per the germline V gene, CDR1 is LGHNA and CDR2 is YSLEER. The CDR3 length is 16 residues. CDR3 DNA sequence: TGCGCCAGCAGCCAAGACGCTAGCTGGGGCGGCTACGAGCAGTACTTC. Its protein is CASSQDASWGGYEQYF.

V gene TRBV15 combines with J gene TRBJ1-1; D might be TRBD1 (6 bases). Trimming cost V 0 bases and J 4 bases, with 12 bases left between them. The CDR3 runs 15 residues. Looked up from germline, CDR1 is LNHNV and CDR2 is YYDKDF (reference sequence). CDR3 DNA sequence: TGTGCCACCAGCAGAGATCGGGGGGCCGGCACTGAAGCTTTCTTT. This translates into CATSRDRGAGTEAFF.

The chain carries TRBV21-1 and TRBJ2-3. TRBV21-1 is reported as a pseudogene. This CDR3 has 15 residues. The CDR3 sequence is CASSKVQSGADTQYF. In DNA, the CDR3 is TGTGCCAGCAGCAAAGTGCAGTCGGGCGCAGATACGCAGTATTTT.

The genes are TRBV5-1 and TRBJ1-5; 8 positions agree with TRBD1. Losses at the gene ends were 5 bases for V and 1 base for J; bases not matched to a gene: 11. Germline loops: CDR1 SGHRS, CDR2 YFSETQ. This CDR3 comprises 17 residues. CDR3 in amino acids: CASRGQGGSASNQPQHF. CDR3 DNA sequence: TGCGCCAGCAGAGGACAGGGAGGATCAGCAAGCAATCAGCCCCAGCATTTT.